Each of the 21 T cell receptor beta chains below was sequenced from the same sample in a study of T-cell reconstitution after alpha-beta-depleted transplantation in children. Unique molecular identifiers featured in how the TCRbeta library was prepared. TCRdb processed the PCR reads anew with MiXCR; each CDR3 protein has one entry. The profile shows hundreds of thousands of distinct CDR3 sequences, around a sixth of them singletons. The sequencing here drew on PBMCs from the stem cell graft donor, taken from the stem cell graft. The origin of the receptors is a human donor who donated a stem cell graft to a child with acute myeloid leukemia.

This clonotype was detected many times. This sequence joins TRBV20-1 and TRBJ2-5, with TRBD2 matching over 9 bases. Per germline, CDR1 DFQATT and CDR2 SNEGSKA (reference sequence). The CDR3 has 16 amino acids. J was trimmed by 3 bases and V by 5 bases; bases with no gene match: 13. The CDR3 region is CSALPLAGGRKETQYF. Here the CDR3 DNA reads TGCAGTGCTTTACCCTTGGCGGGGGGGCGTAAAGAGACCCAGTACTTC.

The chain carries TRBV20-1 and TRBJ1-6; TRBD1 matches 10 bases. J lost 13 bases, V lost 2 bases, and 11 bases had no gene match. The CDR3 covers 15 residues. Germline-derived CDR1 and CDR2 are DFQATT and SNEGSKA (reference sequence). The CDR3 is CSARQTGGGHRPLHF. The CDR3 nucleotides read TGCAGTGCTAGACAGACAGGGGGCGGACATCGGCCCCTCCACTTT.

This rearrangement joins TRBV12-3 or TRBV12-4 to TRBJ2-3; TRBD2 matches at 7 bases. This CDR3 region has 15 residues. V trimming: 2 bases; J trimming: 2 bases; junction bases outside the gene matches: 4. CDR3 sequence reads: CASSLPSGLTDTQYF. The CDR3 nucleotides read TGTGCCAGCAGTTTACCTAGCGGACTCACAGATACGCAGTATTTT.

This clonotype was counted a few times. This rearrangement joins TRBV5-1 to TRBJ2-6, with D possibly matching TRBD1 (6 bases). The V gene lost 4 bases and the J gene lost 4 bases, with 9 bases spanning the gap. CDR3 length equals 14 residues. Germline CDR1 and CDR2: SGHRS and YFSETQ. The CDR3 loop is CASSAGVGANVLTF. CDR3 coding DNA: TGCGCCAGCAGCGCAGGGGTCGGGGCCAACGTCCTGACTTTC. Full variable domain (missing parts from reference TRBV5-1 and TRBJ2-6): KAGVTQTPRYLIKTRGQQVTLSCSPISGHRSVSWYQQTPGQGLQFLFEYFSETQRNKGNFPGRFSGRQFSNSRSEMNVSTLELGDSALYLCASSAGVGANVLTFGAGSRLTVL.

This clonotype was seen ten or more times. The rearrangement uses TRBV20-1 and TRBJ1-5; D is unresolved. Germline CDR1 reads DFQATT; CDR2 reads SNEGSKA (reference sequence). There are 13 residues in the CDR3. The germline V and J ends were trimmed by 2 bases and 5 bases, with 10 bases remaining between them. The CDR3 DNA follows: TGCAGTGCTAGACGGCAAGGGCATCAGCCCCAGCATTTT. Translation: CSARRQGHQPQHF.

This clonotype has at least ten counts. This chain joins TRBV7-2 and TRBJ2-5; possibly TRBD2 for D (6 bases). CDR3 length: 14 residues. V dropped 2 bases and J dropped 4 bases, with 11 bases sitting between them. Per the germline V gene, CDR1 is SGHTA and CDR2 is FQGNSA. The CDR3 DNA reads TGTGCCAGCAGCTTATCCCCCGGGGGAGAGACCCAGTACTTC. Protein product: CASSLSPGGETQYF.

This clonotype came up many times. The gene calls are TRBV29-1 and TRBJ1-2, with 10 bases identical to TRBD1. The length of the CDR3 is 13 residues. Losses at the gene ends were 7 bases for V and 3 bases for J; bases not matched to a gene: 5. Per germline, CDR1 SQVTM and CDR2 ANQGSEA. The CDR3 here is CSAEDRGDYGYTF. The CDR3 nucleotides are TGCAGCGCGGAGGACAGGGGGGACTATGGCTACACCTTC.

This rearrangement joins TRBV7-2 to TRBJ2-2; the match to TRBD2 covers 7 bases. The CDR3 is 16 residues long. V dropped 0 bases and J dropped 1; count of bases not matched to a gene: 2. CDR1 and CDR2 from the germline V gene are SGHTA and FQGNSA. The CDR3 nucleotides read TGTGCCAGCAGCTTAGCTAGCGGGCTGAACACCGGGGAGCTGTTTTTT. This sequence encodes CASSLASGLNTGELFF.

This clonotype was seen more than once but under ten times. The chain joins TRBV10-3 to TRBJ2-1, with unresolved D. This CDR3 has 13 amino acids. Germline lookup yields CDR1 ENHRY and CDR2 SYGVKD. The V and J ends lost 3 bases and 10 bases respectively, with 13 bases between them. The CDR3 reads CAISDPDTIEQFF. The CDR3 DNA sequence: TGTGCCATCAGTGACCCCGACACGATAGAGCAGTTCTTC.

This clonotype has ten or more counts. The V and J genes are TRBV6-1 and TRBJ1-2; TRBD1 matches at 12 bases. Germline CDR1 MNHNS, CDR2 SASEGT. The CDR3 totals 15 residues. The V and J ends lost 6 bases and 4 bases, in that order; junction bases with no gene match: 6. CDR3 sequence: CASSSRDRGPYGYTF. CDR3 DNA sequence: TGTGCCAGCAGCTCCCGGGACAGGGGGCCCTATGGCTACACCTTC.

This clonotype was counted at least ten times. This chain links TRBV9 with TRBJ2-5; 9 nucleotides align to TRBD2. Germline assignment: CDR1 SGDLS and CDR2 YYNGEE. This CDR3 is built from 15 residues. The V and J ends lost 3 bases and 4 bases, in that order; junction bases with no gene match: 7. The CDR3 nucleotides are TGTGCCAGCAGCGGAGTCCCGGGACTAGCAGAGACCCAGTACTTC. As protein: CASSGVPGLAETQYF.

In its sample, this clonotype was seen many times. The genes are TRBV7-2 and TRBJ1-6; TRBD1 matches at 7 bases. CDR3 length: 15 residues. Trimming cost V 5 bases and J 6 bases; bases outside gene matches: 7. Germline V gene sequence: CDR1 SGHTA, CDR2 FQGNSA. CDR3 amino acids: CASSLDRVGNSPLHF. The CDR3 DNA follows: TGTGCCAGCAGCCTCGACAGGGTTGGTAATTCACCCCTCCACTTT.

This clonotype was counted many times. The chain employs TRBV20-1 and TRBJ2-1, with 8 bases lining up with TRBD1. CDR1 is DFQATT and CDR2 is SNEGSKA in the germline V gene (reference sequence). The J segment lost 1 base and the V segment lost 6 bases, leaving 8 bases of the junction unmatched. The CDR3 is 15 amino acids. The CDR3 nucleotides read TGCAGTGCGTGGACGGGACAGGTTTCCTACAATGAGCAGTTCTTC. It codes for CSAWTGQVSYNEQFF.

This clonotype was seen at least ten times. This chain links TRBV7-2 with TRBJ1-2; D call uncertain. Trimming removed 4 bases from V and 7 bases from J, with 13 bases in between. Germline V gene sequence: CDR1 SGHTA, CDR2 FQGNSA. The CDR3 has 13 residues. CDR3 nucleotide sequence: TGTGCCAGCAGCTCCACCGAGGTGGGTGGCTACACCTTC. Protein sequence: CASSSTEVGGYTF.

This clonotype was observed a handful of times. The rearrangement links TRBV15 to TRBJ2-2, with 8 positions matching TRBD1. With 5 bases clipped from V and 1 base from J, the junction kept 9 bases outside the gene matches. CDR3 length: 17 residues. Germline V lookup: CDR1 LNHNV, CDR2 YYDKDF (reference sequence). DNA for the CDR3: TGTGCCACCAGCCATCCAGGGGGCTTGCAGAACACCGGGGAGCTGTTTTTT. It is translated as CATSHPGGLQNTGELFF.

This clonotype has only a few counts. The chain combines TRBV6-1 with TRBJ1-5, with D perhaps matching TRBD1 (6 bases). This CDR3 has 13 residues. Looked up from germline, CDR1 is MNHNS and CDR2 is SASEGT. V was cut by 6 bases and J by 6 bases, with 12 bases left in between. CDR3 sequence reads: CASRQGGSQPQHF. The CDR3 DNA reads TGTGCCAGCAGACAGGGTGGGTCTCAGCCCCAGCATTTT.

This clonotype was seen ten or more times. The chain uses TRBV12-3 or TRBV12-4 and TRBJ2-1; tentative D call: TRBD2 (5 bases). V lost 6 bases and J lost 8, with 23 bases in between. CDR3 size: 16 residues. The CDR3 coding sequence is TGTGCCAGCAGCCCGAGCCGGGGAGATGTCCTCCATGAGCAGTTCTTC. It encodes CASSPSRGDVLHEQFF.

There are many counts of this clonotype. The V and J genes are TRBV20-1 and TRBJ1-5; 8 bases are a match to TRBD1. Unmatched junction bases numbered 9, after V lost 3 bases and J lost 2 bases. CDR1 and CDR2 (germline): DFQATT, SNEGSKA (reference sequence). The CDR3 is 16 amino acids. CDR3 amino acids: CSARGTGGTRNQPQHF. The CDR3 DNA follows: TGCAGTGCTAGGGGAACAGGGGGTACGCGCAATCAGCCCCAGCATTTT.

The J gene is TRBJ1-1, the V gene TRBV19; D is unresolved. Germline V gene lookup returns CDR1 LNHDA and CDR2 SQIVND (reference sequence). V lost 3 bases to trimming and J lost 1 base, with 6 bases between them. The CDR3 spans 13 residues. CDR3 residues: CASSIRANTEAFF. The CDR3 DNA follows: TGTGCCAGTAGTATTAGGGCGAACACTGAAGCTTTCTTT. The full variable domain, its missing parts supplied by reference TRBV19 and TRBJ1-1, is DGGITQSPKYLFRKEGQNVTLSCEQNLNHDAMYWYRQDPGQGLRLIYYSQIVNDFQKGDIAEGYSVSREKKESFPLTVTSAQKNPTAFYLCASSIRANTEAFFGQGTRLTVV.

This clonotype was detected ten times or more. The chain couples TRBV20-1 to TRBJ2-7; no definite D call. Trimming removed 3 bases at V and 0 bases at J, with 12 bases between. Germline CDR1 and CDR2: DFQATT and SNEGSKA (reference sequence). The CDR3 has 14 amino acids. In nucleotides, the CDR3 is TGCAGTGCTAGTTACGTGAAGGGCTCCTACGAGCAGTACTTC. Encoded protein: CSASYVKGSYEQYF.

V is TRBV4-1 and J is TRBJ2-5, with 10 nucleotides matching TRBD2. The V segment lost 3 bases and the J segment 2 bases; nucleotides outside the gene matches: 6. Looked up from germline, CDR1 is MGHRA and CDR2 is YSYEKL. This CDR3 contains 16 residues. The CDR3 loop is CASSHQETSGQETQYF. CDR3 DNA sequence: TGCGCCAGCAGCCACCAGGAGACTAGCGGGCAAGAGACCCAGTACTTC.